This TCR beta chain is drawn from a study of T cells in Graves' hyperthyroidism and ophthalmopathy. Notes on the study in general: Most clonotypes expanded in the thyroid (above 0.001) were also present in blood.

Many counts were recorded for this clonotype. No antigen is known for it. Amplification targeted TCR beta CDR3 regions from RNA transcripts. The HTBI primer set drove a first-round RT-PCR of the TCR CDR3. Each CDR3 protein gets one entry after TCRdb re-called the multiplex PCR reads with MiXCR. Found here are around 760,000 distinct CDR3 sequences, approximately 36% of them singletons; the top ten hold roughly 31%. There are 14 residues in the CDR3. Germline CDR1 KGHDR, CDR2 SFDVKD. Trimming cost V 7 bases and J 2 bases, with 10 bases left between them. The chain combines TRBV24-1 with TRBJ2-2; TRBD1 is a possible D gene (6 bases). Sequences were obtained from blood. The receptor comes from a woman between 40 and 55 years old with Graves' hyperthyroidism. The CDR3 DNA is TGTGCCACCAGGGACAGTCAAAACACCGGGGAGCTGTTTTTT. Protein: CATRDSQNTGELFF.